The rows below give T cell receptor beta chains drawn from one sample of a study of blood T cell repertoires in COVID-19. Measured with immunoSEQ multiplex PCR; TCRdb has only the in-frame clones, and not every one. The table shows tens of thousands of clones, with approximately 89% occurring only once. The specimen was peripheral blood. These receptors were collected from a human donor in a cohort sampled during active COVID-19. The CDR3 runs from the conserved cysteine through the conserved F or W. D genes are given only for firm matches. Only some rows state a clone size, as once, few, many or a class for expanded clones.

NA	TRBJ1-2	TRBD1	15	TRBV2	CASSLQGSSLYGYTF	TGTGCCAGCAGTCTACAGGGGTCCTCACTCTATGGCTACACCTTC
NA	TRBJ2-7	TRBD1	14	TRBV10-3	CAISSGQGAYEQYF	TGTGCCATCAGTTCGGGACAGGGGGCCTACGAGCAGTACTTC
NA	TRBJ2-2	NA	13	TRBV15	CATSTGNTGELFF	TGTGCCACCAGCACAGGGAACACCGGGGAGCTGTTTTTT
NA	TRBJ2-1	NA	15	TRBV28	CASSLSGQGPHEQFF	TGTGCCAGCAGTTTGTCGGGGCAGGGGCCTCATGAGCAGTTCTTC
once	TRBJ2-1	NA	15	TRBV3-1/TRBV3-2	CASSQDLNGYNEQFF	TGTGCCAGCAGCCAAGATCTTAACGGTTACAATGAGCAGTTCTTC
NA	TRBJ1-5	NA	15	TRBV3-1/TRBV3-2	CASSPRGAQGQPQHF	TGTGCCAGCAGCCCCCGGGGGGCCCAAGGCCAGCCCCAGCATTTT
NA	TRBJ1-1	TRBD1	13	TRBV19	CASSIRGSTEAFF	TGTGCCAGTAGTATCAGGGGGAGCACTGAAGCTTTCTTT
NA	TRBJ1-2	NA	14	TRBV2	CASSELGDRTGYTF	TGTGCCAGCAGTGAACTAGGGGATAGAACTGGCTACACCTTC
few	TRBJ2-1	TRBD1	12	TRBV12-3/TRBV12-4	CASSSRTGWEFF	TGTGCCAGCAGTTCCCGGACAGGGTGGGAATTCTTC
NA	TRBJ2-2	TRBD2	14	TRBV30	CACRGTSVSGELFF	TGTGCCTGTAGAGGGACTAGCGTTTCCGGGGAGCTGTTTTTT
NA	TRBJ2-3	NA	14	TRBV10-1	CASSESGRADTQYF	TGCGCCAGCAGTGAGTCGGGCAGAGCAGATACGCAGTATTTT
NA	TRBJ1-2	NA	12	TRBV7-2	CASSIGQFGYTF	TGTGCCAGCAGCATCGGACAGTTTGGCTACACCTTC
NA	TRBJ2-5	TRBD2	14	TRBV6-2/TRBV6-3	CASSPGGGQETQYF	TGTGCCAGCAGTCCGGGAGGGGGCCAAGAGACCCAGTACTTC
NA	TRBJ2-5	TRBD2	16	TRBV7-8	CASSPISGGATETQYF	TGTGCCAGCAGCCCGATTAGCGGGGGGGCCACGGAGACCCAGTACTTC